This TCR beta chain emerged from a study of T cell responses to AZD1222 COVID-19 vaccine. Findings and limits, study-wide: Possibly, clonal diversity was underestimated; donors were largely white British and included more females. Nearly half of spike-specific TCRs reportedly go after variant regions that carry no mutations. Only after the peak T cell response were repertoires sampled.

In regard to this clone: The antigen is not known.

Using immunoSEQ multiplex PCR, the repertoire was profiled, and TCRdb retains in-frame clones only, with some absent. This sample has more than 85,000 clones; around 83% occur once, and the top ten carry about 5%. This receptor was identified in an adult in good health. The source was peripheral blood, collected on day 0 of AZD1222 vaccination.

The CDR3 nucleotides are TGTGCCAGCAGTTGGGGGGTCCCAGCCTATGGCTACACCTTC. Translating gives CASSWGVPAYGYTF. The genes are TRBV28 and TRBJ1-2; maybe TRBD1 (5 bases). This CDR3 is built from 14 residues. Trimming removed 4 bases from V and 4 bases from J, with 13 bases in between. Germline V gene lookup returns CDR1 MDHEN and CDR2 SYDVKM.